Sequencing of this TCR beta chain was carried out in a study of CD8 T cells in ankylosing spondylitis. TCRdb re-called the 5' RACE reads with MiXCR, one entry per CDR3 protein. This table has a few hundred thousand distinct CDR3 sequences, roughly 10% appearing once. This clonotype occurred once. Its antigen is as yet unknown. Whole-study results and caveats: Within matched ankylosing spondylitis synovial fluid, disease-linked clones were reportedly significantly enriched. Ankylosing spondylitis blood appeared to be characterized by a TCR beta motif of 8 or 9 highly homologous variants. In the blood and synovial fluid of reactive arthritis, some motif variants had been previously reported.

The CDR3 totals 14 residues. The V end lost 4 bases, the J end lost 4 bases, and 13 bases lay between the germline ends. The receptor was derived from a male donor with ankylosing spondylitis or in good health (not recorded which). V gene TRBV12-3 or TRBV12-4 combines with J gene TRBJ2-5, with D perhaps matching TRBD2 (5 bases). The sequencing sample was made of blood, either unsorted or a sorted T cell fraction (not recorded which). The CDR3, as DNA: TGTGCCAGCAGTTCCCCTTCCGAGGGAGAGACCCAGTACTTC. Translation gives CASSSPSEGETQYF.